The 18 T cell receptor beta chains below all came from one sample that was sequenced in a study of T cell responses to AZD1222 COVID-19 vaccine. The data were produced by immunoSEQ multiplex PCR, yet TCRdb's version contains in-frame clones alone and is incomplete. This sample has some 160,000 clones, with about 92% found just once. The sequenced sample was peripheral blood, obtained on day 0 of AZD1222 vaccination. Every receptor here comes from an adult in good health.

The chain links TRBV5-1 to TRBJ1-5; 7 bases fit TRBD1. V lost 3 bases and J lost 0; bases outside the gene matches: 3. The CDR3 is 15 residues long. CDR1 is SGHRS and CDR2 is YFSETQ in the germline V gene. The CDR3 bases are TGCGCCAGCAGCTCAGGGACAGATAGCAATCAGCCCCAGCATTTT. It encodes CASSSGTDSNQPQHF.

The sample holds one count of this clone. The gene calls are TRBV19 and TRBJ1-5; no firm D call. V was cut by 5 bases and J by 9 bases, with 17 bases left in between. The V gene's germline CDR1 is LNHDA and CDR2 SQIVND (reference sequence). The CDR3 contains 14 residues. The CDR3 here is CASSDLASGMPQHF. In DNA form, the CDR3 reads TGTGCCAGTAGTGACTTGGCCTCTGGGATGCCCCAGCATTTT.

The chain has TRBV9 and TRBJ1-6, with D tentatively TRBD1 (5 bases). This CDR3 region has 15 residues. Germline V CDR1 and CDR2: SGDLS, YYNGEE. The V gene lost 3 bases and the J gene lost 7 bases, with 14 bases spanning the gap. Here the CDR3 DNA reads TGTGCCAGCAGCGCTATAGGTGGGGGGAATTCACCCCTCCACTTT. Translating gives CASSAIGGGNSPLHF.

The V gene is TRBV29-1, the J gene TRBJ1-1; D may be TRBD1 (5 bases). The CDR3 is 12 residues long. CDR1 is SQVTM and CDR2 is ANQGSEA in the germline V gene. V was clipped by 6 bases and J by 0 bases, with 8 bases between them. The CDR3 bases are TGCAGCGTAGACAGCGTGAACACTGAAGCTTTCTTT. Protein product: CSVDSVNTEAFF.

In this sample, this clone turned up once. J is TRBJ2-1 and V is TRBV9; D possibly corresponds to TRBD2 (6 bases). Deletions cut 4 bases from V and 6 bases from J, with 17 bases between. CDR1 is SGDLS, CDR2 YYNGEE, per germline. The CDR3 is 15 amino acids. This CDR3 is CASSTSGLFTNEQFF. The CDR3 DNA follows: TGTGCCAGCAGCACATCGGGACTTTTTACCAATGAGCAGTTCTTC.

This rearrangement joins TRBV19 to TRBJ2-1; 11 nucleotides line up with TRBD2. Losses at the gene ends were 5 bases for V and 0 bases for J; bases not matched to a gene: 6. Germline V gene data show CDR1 as LNHDA and CDR2 as SQIVND (reference sequence). The CDR3 extends over 17 amino acids. CDR3 residues: CASSELTSGDSYNEQFF. For the CDR3, the DNA is TGTGCCAGTAGTGAACTGACTAGCGGGGACTCCTACAATGAGCAGTTCTTC.

The chain recombines TRBV11-2 with TRBJ2-2; tentatively, D is TRBD1 (6 bases). From germline, CDR1 is SGHAT and CDR2 FQNNGV. The V end lost 5 bases, the J end lost 0 bases, and 10 bases lay between the germline ends. There are 15 residues in the CDR3. The CDR3: CASSVQGSNTGELFF. The CDR3 DNA reads as TGTGCCAGCAGCGTACAGGGTTCGAACACCGGGGAGCTGTTTTTT.

The J gene is TRBJ2-2, the V gene TRBV11-3, with D perhaps matching TRBD1 (6 bases). Between the trimmed V and J ends, which lost 6 bases and 1 base, there was a span of 9 bases. The CDR3 consists of 14 residues. Germline values: CDR1 SGHNT, CDR2 YENEEA. CDR3 region: CASRDRRNTGELFF. CDR3 nucleotides: TGTGCCAGCAGGGACAGACGGAACACCGGGGAGCTGTTTTTT.

The genes are TRBV5-1 and TRBJ2-5; 8 bases align to TRBD2. Germline V CDR1 and CDR2: SGHRS, YFSETQ. CDR3 length equals 14 residues. V lost 5 bases to trimming and J lost 2 bases; unmatched junction nucleotides: 5. CDR3: CASRFSGIQETQYF. CDR3 nucleotides: TGCGCCAGCAGATTTAGCGGGATACAAGAGACCCAGTACTTC.

The gene calls are TRBV7-2 and TRBJ1-2; D unclear. CDR3 size: 12 residues. The V end lost 4 bases, the J end lost 5 bases, and 8 bases lay between the germline ends. The germline gives CDR1 SGHTA, CDR2 FQGNSA. CDR3 loop: CASSSRTYGYTF. For the CDR3, the DNA is TGTGCCAGCAGCTCTCGGACTTATGGCTACACCTTC.

The rearrangement joins TRBV7-8 to TRBJ2-1; tentatively, D is TRBD2 (6 bases). This CDR3 comprises 19 residues. V was clipped by 1 base and J by 6 bases, with 25 bases between them. The V gene's germline CDR1 is SGHVS and CDR2 FQNEAQ. CDR3 nucleotide sequence: TGTGCCAGCAGCTTAGAGTCGGGGGTTGCTACCGTTATATTCAATGAGCAGTTCTTC. Translating gives CASSLESGVATVIFNEQFF.

CDR3 in amino acids: CASSVDTSGGPYRELFF. In DNA form, the CDR3 reads TGTGCCAGCAGCGTAGACACTAGCGGGGGGCCATACCGGGAGCTGTTTTTT. The chain carries TRBV9 and TRBJ2-2; the match to TRBD2 covers 12 bases. The germline V gene has CDR1 SGDLS and CDR2 YYNGEE. CDR3 length equals 17 residues. The trim removed 0 bases at V and 9 bases at J, leaving 9 bases unmatched.

This clone turned up a few times. The chain employs TRBV5-8 and TRBJ1-6, with D hard to call. The V gene's germline CDR1 is SGHTS and CDR2 YDEGEE. The CDR3 runs to 16 residues. Deletions cut 0 bases from V and 7 bases from J, with 14 bases between. This chain's CDR3 is CASSLVLGLVNSPLHF. The CDR3 DNA is TGTGCCAGCAGCTTGGTATTGGGGTTGGTGAATTCACCCCTCCACTTT.

V and J are TRBV10-3 and TRBJ2-7; 7 positions match TRBD1. The ends lost 6 bases at V and 6 bases at J; junction bases unmatched: 14. The CDR3 extends over 15 amino acids. CDR1 is ENHRY and CDR2 is SYGVKD in the germline V gene. This chain's CDR3 is CAIRGDSPMFREQYF. The CDR3 DNA follows: TGTGCCATCAGGGGGGACAGTCCTATGTTTCGCGAGCAGTACTTC.

V and J are TRBV3-1 (or the pseudogene TRBV3-2) and TRBJ2-7, with 12 bases aligning to TRBD1. V shed 4 bases and J 5 bases; nucleotides not matched to a gene: 6. Germline V gives CDR1 LGHDT, CDR2 YNNKEL (reference sequence). This CDR3 region has 15 residues. Here the CDR3 DNA reads TGTGCCAGCAGCCGGACGGGACAGGGGGCTGACGAGCAGTACTTC. This encodes CASSRTGQGADEQYF.

CDR3: CASSLDGTGADEQYF. DNA of the CDR3: TGTGCCAGCAGCTTAGATGGGACAGGGGCCGACGAGCAGTACTTC. The chain couples TRBV11-3 to TRBJ2-7; the match to TRBD1 covers 10 bases. The CDR3 runs to 15 residues. CDR1 is SGHNT and CDR2 is YENEEA in the germline V gene. The V and J ends lost 0 bases and 5 bases, in that order; junction bases with no gene match: 4.

The chain carries TRBV9 and TRBJ2-2; no clear D. Germline V gene lookup returns CDR1 SGDLS and CDR2 YYNGEE. The CDR3 runs 15 residues. Between the trimmed V and J ends, which lost 4 bases and 1 base, there was a span of 11 bases. This chain's CDR3 is CASSPGGRNTGELFF. CDR3 sequence (DNA): TGTGCCAGCAGCCCCGGCGGCCGGAACACCGGGGAGCTGTTTTTT. Supplemented by reference TRBV9 and TRBJ2-2, the full variable domain reads DSGVTQTPKHLITATGQRVTLRCSPRSGDLSVYWYQQSLDQGLQFLIQYYNGEERAKGNILERFSAQQFPDLHSELNLSSLELGDSALYFCASSPGGRNTGELFFGEGSRLTVL.

The chain recombines TRBV11-3 with TRBJ1-1, with a weak D call TRBD1 (5 bases). V was trimmed by 6 bases and J by 6 bases, leaving 20 bases between them. The CDR3 contains 15 residues. The germline CDR1 and CDR2 sequences are SGHNT and YENEEA. The CDR3 DNA reads TGTGCCAGCAGACCGACCGGCAACAGGTACTCTGAAGCTTTCTTT. It encodes CASRPTGNRYSEAFF.